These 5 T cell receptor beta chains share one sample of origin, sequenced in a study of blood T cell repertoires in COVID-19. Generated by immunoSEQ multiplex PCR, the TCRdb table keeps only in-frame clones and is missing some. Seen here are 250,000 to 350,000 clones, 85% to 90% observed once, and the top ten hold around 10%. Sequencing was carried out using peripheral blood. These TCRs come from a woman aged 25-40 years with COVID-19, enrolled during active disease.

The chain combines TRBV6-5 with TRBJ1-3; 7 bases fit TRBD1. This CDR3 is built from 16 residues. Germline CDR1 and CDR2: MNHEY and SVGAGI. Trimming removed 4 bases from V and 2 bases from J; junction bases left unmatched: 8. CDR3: CASSSNRGTTGNTIYF. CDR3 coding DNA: TGTGCCAGCAGTTCCAACAGGGGCACTACTGGAAACACCATATATTTT.

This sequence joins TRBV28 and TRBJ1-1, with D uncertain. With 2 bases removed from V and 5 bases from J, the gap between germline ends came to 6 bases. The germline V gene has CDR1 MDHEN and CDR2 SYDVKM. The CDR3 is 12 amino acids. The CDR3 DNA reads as TGTGCCAGCAGTTTAACTCCGACTGAAGCTTTCTTT. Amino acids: CASSLTPTEAFF.

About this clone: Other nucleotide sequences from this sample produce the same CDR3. The CDR3 here is CASSPTGVYNEQFF. DNA for the CDR3: TGTGCCAGCAGCCCGACAGGGGTTTACAATGAGCAGTTCTTC. The V and J genes are TRBV7-9 and TRBJ2-1; TRBD1 aligns across 8 bases. The CDR3 spans 14 residues. Per the germline V gene, CDR1 is SEHNR and CDR2 is FQNEAQ (reference sequence). V lost 5 bases, J lost 4 bases, and 4 bases stayed unmatched.

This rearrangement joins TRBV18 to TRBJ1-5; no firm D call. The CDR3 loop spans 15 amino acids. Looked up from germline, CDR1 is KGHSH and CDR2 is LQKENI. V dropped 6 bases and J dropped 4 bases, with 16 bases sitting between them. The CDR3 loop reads CASSGGRVLNQPQHF. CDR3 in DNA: TGTGCCAGCTCCGGCGGGAGGGTCCTAAATCAGCCCCAGCATTTT.

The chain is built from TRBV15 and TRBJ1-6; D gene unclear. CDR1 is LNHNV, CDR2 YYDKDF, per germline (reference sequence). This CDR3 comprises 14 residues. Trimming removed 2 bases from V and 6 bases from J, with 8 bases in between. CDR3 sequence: CATSRQRSNSPLHF. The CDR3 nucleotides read TGTGCCACCAGCAGACAGAGGAGTAATTCACCCCTCCACTTT.